These T cell receptor beta chains were read from a single sample in a study of beta chain features in type 1 diabetes. The repertoire was sequenced with immunoSEQ multiplex PCR; TCRdb's copy has only in-frame clones and lacks some. Among 150,000 to 200,000 clones listed, 7.5% to 10% were seen once. The sample comprised central memory CD4+ T cells from blood. The source of these receptors is a woman aged 18 to 35 in good health. Each CDR3 is given with its conserved first and last residue. A D gene is named only where the DNA matches it firmly. Expanded clones are given a class, and other clones once, few, many or no size at all.

size: NA
D: TRBD2
V: TRBV11-3
J: TRBJ2-2
DNA: TGTGCCAGCAGCTTAGAGACTAGCGGGAGTGGGGAGCTGTTTTTT
CDR3: CASSLETSGSGELFF

size: NA
D: NA
V: TRBV11-2
J: TRBJ2-1
DNA: TGTGCCAGCAGTTCGGTTGGTGAGCAGTTCTTC
CDR3: CASSSVGEQFF

size: few
D: NA
V: TRBV30
J: TRBJ2-7
DNA: TGTGCCTGGAGTGTACATGGAGAATACGAGCAGTACTTC
CDR3: CAWSVHGEYEQYF

size: many
D: TRBD1
V: TRBV27
J: TRBJ1-2
DNA: TGTGCCAGGGATGGGACAGGGAGGGATGGCTACACCTTC
CDR3: CARDGTGRDGYTF

size: NA
D: TRBD1
V: TRBV27
J: TRBJ1-5
DNA: TGTGCCAGCAGTTGGACAGGGCGAATCGGGGCCCAGCATTTT
CDR3: CASSWTGRIGAQHF

size: few
D: NA
V: TRBV7-3
J: TRBJ2-3
DNA: TGTGCCAGCAGCTTCTCTCCGACAGATACGCAGTATTTT
CDR3: CASSFSPTDTQYF

size: few
D: NA
V: TRBV7-3
J: TRBJ2-5
DNA: TGTGCCAGCAGCCCCGGGTCACAAGAGACCCAGTACTTC
CDR3: CASSPGSQETQYF

size: few
D: NA
V: TRBV28
J: TRBJ1-2
DNA: TGTGCCAGCCAGTCCAATGGCTACACCTTC
CDR3: CASQSNGYTF

size: NA
D: TRBD2
V: TRBV11-2
J: TRBJ2-3
DNA: TGTGCCAGCAGCCCCAGCGGGGGATGGGATACGCAGTATTTT
CDR3: CASSPSGGWDTQYF

size: NA
D: NA
V: TRBV7-9
J: TRBJ2-4
DNA: TGTGCCAGCAGTTCGGACATTCTAGCCAAAAACATTCAGTACTTC
CDR3: CASSSDILAKNIQYF

size: NA
D: NA
V: TRBV7-9
J: TRBJ1-1
DNA: TGTGCCAGCAGCTTAGTTGCTAGAGAAGCTTTCTTT
CDR3: CASSLVAREAFF

size: NA
D: TRBD1
V: TRBV7-9
J: TRBJ2-2
DNA: TGTGCCAGCAGCTTCGACAGGGACACCGGGGAGCTGTTTTTT
CDR3: CASSFDRDTGELFF

size: few
D: TRBD2
V: TRBV11-2
J: TRBJ2-4
DNA: TGTGCCAGCAGCTTAGGTGCGGGAGGCTTAAACATTCAGTACTTC
CDR3: CASSLGAGGLNIQYF

size: many
D: NA
V: TRBV18
J: TRBJ2-1
DNA: TGTGCCAGCTCACAAGTAGAATACAATGAGCAGTTCTTC
CDR3: CASSQVEYNEQFF

size: many
D: TRBD1
V: TRBV2
J: TRBJ1-5
DNA: TGTGCCAGCAGTGAATGGCAGGGGGCAGGCAATCAGCCCCAGCATTTT
CDR3: CASSEWQGAGNQPQHF